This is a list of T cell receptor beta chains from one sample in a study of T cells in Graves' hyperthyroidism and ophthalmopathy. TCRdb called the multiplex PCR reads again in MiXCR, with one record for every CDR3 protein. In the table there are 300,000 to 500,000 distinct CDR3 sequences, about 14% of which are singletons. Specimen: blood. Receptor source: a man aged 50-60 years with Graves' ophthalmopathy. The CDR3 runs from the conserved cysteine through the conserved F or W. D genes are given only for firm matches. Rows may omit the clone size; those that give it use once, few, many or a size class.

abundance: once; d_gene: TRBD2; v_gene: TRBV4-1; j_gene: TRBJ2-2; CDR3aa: CASSQPGLAKDTGELFF; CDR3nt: TGCGCCAGCAGCCAACCGGGACTAGCGAAAGACACCGGGGAGCTGTTTTTT
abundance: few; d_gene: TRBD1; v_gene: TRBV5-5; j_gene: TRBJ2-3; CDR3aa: CASSTKTTGWGTDTQYF; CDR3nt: TGTGCCAGCAGCACCAAGACGACAGGGTGGGGCACAGATACGCAGTATTTT
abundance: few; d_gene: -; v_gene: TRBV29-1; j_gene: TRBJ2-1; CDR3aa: CSVLGRGDIGEQFF; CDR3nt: TGCAGCGTTTTAGGTCGGGGAGATATAGGAGAGCAGTTCTTC
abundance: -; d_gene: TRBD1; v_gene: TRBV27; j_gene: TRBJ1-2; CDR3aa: CASSINDRGNYGYTF; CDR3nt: TGTGCCAGCAGTATAAACGACAGGGGAAACTATGGCTACACCTTC
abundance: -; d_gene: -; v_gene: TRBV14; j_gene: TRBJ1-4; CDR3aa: CASSLSAGAGEKLFF; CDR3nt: TGTGCCAGCAGCCTATCTGCAGGGGCGGGTGAAAAACTGTTTTTT
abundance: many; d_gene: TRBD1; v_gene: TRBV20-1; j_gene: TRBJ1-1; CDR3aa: CSAREAGGDTEAFF; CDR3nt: TGCAGTGCTAGAGAGGCAGGGGGGGACACTGAAGCTTTCTTT
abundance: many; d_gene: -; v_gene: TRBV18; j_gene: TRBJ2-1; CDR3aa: CASSHQNRYEQFF; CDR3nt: TGTGCCAGCTCGCATCAGAATCGGTATGAGCAGTTCTTC
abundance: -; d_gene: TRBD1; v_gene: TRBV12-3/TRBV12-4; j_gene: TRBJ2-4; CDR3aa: CASSKTGSTPKNIQYF; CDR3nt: TGTGCCAGCAGCAAGACAGGGTCGACTCCCAAAAACATTCAGTACTTC
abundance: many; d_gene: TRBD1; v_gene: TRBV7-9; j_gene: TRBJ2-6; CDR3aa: CASSQGTEKSSGANVLTF; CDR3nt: TGTGCCAGCAGCCAAGGGACAGAGAAATCCTCTGGGGCCAACGTCCTGACTTTC
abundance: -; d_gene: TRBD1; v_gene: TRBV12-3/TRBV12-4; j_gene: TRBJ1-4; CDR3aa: CASSFGSGGNEKLLF; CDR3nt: TGTGCCAGCAGTTTCGGTTCAGGGGGCAATGAAAAACTGCTTTTT
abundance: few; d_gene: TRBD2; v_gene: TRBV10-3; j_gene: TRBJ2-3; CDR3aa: CAITPQAGEGTDTQYF; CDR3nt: TGTGCCATCACCCCTCAAGCGGGAGAAGGCACAGATACGCAGTATTTT
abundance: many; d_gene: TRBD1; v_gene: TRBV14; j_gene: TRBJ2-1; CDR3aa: CASSQLWTGRDQSSYNEQFF; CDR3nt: TGTGCCAGCAGCCAACTCTGGACAGGGCGGGACCAGAGCTCCTACAATGAGCAGTTCTTC
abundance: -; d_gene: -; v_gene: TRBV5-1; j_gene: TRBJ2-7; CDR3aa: CASSLDFGQQYF; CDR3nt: TGCGCCAGCAGCTTGGACTTTGGGCAGCAGTACTTC
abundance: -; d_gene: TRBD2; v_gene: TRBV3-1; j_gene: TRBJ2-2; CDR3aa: CASSQRAGLAGAGELFF; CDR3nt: TGTGCCAGCAGCCAAAGAGCGGGACTAGCGGGAGCCGGGGAGCTGTTTTTT
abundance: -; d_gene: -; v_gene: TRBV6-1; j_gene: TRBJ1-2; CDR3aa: CASTGSMDPGYTF; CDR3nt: TGTGCCAGCACGGGCAGCATGGACCCTGGCTACACCTTC
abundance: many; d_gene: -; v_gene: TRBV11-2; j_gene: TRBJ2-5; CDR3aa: CASSPKRQGTAQYF; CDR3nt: TGTGCCAGCAGCCCCAAGAGGCAGGGTACGGCCCAGTACTTC
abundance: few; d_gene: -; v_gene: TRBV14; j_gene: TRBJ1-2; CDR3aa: CASSQVRGGGGYTF; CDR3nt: TGTGCCAGCAGCCAAGTACGGGGCGGGGGTGGCTACACCTTC
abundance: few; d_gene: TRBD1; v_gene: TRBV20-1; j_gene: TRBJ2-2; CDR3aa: CSARTGGSYTGELFF; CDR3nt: TGCAGTGCTAGAACAGGGGGCTCCTACACCGGGGAGCTGTTTTTT
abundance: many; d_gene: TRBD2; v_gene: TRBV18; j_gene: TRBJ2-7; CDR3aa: CASSPTGGPSSYEQYF; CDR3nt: TGTGCCAGCTCACCAACGGGAGGGCCGTCCTCCTACGAGCAGTACTTC
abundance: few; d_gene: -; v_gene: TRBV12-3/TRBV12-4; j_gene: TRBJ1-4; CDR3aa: CASSFRRINEKLFF; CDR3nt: TGTGCCAGCAGTTTCCGGCGGATTAATGAAAAACTGTTTTTT
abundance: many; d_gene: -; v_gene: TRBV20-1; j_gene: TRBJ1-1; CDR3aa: CSDDRETEAFF; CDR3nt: TGCAGTGACGACCGGGAGACTGAAGCTTTCTTT
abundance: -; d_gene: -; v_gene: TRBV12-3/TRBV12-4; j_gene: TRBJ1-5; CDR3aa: CASSKIQTHQPQHF; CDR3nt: TGTGCCAGCAGTAAGATCCAGACCCATCAGCCCCAGCATTTT
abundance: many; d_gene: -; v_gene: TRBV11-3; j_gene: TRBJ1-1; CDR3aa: CASSLDVQIGTEAFF; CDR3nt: TGTGCCAGCAGCTTAGATGTGCAGATCGGCACTGAAGCTTTCTTT
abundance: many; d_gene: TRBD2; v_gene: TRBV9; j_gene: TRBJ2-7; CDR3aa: CASSPSGLDFYEQYF; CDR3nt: TGTGCCAGCAGCCCCTCGGGACTAGATTTCTACGAGCAGTACTTC
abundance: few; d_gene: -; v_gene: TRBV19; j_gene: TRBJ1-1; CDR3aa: CASRGVGPNAEAFF; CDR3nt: TGTGCCAGTCGCGGGGTGGGACCGAACGCTGAAGCATTCTTT
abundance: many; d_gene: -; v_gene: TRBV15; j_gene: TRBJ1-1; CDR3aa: CATSRDMNTEAFF; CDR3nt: TGTGCCACCAGCAGAGACATGAACACTGAAGCTTTCTTT
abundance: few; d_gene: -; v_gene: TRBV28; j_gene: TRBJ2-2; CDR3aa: CASSGQTGELFF; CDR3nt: TGTGCCAGCAGCGGACAGACCGGGGAGCTGTTTTTT
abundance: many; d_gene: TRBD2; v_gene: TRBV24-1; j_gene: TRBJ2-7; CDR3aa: CATSQPGLAVEQYF; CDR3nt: TGTGCCACCAGTCAACCGGGACTAGCAGTCGAGCAGTACTTC
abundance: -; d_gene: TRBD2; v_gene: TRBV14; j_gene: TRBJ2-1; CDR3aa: CASSQDRFVVAGVGSHNEQFF; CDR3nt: TGTGCCAGCAGCCAAGATAGGTTCGTGGTAGCGGGAGTAGGGTCCCACAATGAGCAGTTCTTC
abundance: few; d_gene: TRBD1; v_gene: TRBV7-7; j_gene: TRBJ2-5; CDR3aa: CASSPPILRGRQETQYF; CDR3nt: TGTGCTAGCAGCCCACCTATTTTGAGGGGGCGGCAAGAGACCCAGTACTTC
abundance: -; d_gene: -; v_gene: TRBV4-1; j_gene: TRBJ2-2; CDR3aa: CASSHIRIFGELFF; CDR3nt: TGCGCCAGCAGCCACATTCGGATCTTCGGGGAGCTGTTTTTT
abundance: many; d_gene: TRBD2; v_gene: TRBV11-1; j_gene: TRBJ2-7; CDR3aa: CASSLGLANYEQYF; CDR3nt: TGTGCCAGCAGCTTGGGACTAGCGAATTACGAGCAGTACTTC
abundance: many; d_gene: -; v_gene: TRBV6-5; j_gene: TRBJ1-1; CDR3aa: CASSYFGVGNTEAFF; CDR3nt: TGTGCCAGCAGTTACTTCGGGGTCGGGAACACTGAAGCTTTCTTT
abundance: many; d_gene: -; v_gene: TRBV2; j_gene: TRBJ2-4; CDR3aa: CASSELGTGNIQYF; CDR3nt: TGTGCCAGCAGTGAATTAGGAACCGGAAACATTCAGTACTTC
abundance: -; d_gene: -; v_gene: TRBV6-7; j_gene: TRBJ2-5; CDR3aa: CAPPVGQLQETQYF; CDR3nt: TGTGCCCCCCCGGTAGGACAACTTCAAGAGACCCAGTACTTC
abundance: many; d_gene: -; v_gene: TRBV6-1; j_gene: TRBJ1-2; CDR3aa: CASSEWATDYGYTF; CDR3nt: TGTGCCAGCAGTGAGTGGGCTACCGACTATGGCTACACCTTC
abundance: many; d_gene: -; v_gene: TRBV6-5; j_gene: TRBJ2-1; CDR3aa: CASSYGLRPSYNEQFF; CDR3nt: TGTGCCAGCAGTTACGGACTCAGGCCCTCCTACAATGAGCAGTTCTTC
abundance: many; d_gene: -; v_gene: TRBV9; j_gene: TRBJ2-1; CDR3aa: CASSPRASNEQFF; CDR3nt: TGTGCCAGCAGCCCCAGGGCGTCTAATGAGCAGTTCTTC
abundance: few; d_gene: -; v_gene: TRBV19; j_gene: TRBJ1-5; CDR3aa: CASSTNTGLHQPQHF; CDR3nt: TGTGCCAGTAGTACAAATACAGGGTTGCATCAGCCCCAGCATTTT
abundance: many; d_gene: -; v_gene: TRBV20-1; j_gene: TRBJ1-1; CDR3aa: CSATSSGQNTEAFF; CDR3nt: TGCAGTGCTACCTCTTCGGGGCAGAACACTGAAGCTTTCTTT